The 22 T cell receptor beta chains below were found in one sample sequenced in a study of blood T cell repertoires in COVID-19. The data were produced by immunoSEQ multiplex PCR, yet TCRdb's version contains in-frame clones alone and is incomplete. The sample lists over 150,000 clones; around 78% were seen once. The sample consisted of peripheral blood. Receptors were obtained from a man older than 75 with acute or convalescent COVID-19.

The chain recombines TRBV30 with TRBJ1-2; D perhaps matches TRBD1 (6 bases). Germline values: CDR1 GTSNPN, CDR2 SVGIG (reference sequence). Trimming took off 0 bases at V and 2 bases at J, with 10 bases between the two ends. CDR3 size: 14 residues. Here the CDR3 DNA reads TGTGCCTGGAGTGTACAGGGACCGAACTATGGCTACACCTTC. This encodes CAWSVQGPNYGYTF.

CDR3 nucleotide sequence: TGTGCCAGCAGCTTAGCGACGGGAGGAGGGACCCAGTACTTC. It is translated as CASSLATGGGTQYF. The J gene is TRBJ2-5, the V gene TRBV7-9; 7 bases agree with TRBD2. The CDR3 totals 14 residues. V trimming: 0 bases; J trimming: 7 bases; junction bases outside the gene matches: 5. Germline-derived CDR1 and CDR2 are SEHNR and FQNEAQ (reference sequence).

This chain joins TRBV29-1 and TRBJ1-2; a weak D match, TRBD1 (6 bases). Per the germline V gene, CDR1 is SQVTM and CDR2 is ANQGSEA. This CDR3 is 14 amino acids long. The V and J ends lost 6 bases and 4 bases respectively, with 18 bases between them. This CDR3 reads CSVEGGAGSYGYTF. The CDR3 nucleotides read TGCAGCGTCGAGGGGGGGGCAGGCAGCTATGGCTACACCTTC.

CDR3 sequence: CASSTRRTSFQYF. CDR3 DNA: TGTGCCAGCAGCACCCGCCGAACTTCCTTTCAGTACTTC. V usage is TRBV12-3 or TRBV12-4 and J usage is TRBJ2-4, with D hard to call. The CDR3 has 13 amino acids. V lost 6 bases and J 11 bases, leaving 17 bases between the germline ends.

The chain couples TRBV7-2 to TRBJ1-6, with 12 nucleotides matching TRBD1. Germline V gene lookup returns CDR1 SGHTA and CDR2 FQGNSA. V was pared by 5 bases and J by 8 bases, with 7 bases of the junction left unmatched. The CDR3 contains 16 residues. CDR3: CASSGGTGGAYSPLHF. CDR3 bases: TGTGCCAGCAGCGGGGGGACAGGGGGCGCATATTCACCCCTCCACTTT.

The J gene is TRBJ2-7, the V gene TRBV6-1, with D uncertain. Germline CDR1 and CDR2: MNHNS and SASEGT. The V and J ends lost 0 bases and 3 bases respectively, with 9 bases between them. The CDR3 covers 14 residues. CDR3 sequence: CASSEAGTYYEQYF. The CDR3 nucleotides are TGTGCCAGCAGTGAAGCGGGCACCTACTACGAGCAGTACTTC.

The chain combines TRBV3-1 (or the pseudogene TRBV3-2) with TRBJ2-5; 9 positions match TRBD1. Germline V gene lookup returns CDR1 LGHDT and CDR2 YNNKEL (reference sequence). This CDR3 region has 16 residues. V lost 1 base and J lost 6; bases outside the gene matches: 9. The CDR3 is CASSQGPTGGAQTQYF. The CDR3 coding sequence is TGTGCCAGCAGCCAAGGCCCTACAGGGGGCGCGCAGACCCAGTACTTC.

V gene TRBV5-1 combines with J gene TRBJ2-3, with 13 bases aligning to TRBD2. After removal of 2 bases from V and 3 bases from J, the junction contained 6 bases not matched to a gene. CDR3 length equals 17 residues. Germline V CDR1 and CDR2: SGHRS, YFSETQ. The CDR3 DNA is TGCGCCAGCAGCTTAGGGACTAGCGGGGTGAAGACAGATACGCAGTATTTT. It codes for CASSLGTSGVKTDTQYF.

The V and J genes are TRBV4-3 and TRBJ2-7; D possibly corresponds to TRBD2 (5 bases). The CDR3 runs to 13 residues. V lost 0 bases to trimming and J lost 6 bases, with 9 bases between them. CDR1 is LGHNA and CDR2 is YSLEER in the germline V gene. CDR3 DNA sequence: TGCGCCAGCAGCCAAGATCGAGCGGCCGAGCAGTACTTC. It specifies CASSQDRAAEQYF.

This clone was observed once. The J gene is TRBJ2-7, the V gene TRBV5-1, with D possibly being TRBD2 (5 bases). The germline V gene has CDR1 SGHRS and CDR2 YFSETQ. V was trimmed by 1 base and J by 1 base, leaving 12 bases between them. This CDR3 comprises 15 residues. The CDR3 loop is CASSLRGIGSYEQYF. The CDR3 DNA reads TGCGCCAGCAGCTTGCGGGGAATAGGGTCCTACGAGCAGTACTTC.

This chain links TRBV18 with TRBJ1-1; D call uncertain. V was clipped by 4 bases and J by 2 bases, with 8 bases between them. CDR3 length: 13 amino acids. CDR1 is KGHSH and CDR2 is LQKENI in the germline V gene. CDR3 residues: CASSRLGNTEAFF. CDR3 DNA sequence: TGTGCCAGCTCACGGTTGGGCAACACTGAAGCTTTCTTT. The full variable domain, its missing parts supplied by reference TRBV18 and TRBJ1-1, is NAGVMQNPRHLVRRRGQEARLRCSPMKGHSHVYWYRQLPEEGLKFMVYLQKENIIDESGMPKERFSAEFPKEGPSILRIQQVVRGDSAAYFCASSRLGNTEAFFGQGTRLTVV.

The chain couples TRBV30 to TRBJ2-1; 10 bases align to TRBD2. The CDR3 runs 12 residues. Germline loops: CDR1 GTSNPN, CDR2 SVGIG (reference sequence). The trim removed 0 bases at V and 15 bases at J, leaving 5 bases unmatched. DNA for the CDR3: TGTGCCTGGAGTGTCGTTAGCGGGGGGCGGTTCTTC. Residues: CAWSVVSGGRFF.

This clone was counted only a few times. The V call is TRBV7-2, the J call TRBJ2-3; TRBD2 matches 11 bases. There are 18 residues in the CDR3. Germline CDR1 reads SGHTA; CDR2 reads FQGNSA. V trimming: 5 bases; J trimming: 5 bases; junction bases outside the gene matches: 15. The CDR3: CASSTPARLAGRGDTQYF. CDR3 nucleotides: TGTGCCAGCAGCACCCCCGCCAGACTAGCGGGGCGGGGAGATACGCAGTATTTT.

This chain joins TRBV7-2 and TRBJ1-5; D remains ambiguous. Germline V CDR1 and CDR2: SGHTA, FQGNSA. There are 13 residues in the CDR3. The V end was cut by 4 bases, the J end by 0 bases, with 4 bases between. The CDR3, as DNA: TGTGCCAGCAGCTCCCATAGCAATCAGCCCCAGCATTTT. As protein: CASSSHSNQPQHF.

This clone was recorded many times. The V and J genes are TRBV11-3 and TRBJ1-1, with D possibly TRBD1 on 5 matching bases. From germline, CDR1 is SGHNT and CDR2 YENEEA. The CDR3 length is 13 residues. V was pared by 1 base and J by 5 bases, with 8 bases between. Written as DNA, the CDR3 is TGTGCCAGCAGCTTAGTTCAGGGAACTGAAGCTTTCTTT. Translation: CASSLVQGTEAFF.

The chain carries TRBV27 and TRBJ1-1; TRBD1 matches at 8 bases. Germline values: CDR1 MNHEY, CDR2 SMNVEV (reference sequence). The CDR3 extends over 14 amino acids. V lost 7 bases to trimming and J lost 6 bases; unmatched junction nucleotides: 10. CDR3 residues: CASIRDRTGAEAFF. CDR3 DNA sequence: TGTGCCAGCATCAGGGACAGGACCGGGGCTGAAGCTTTCTTT.

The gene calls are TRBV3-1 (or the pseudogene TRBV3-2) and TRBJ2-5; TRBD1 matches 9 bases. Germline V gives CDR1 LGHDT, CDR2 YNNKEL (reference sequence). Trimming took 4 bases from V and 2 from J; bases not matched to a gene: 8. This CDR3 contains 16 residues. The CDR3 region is CASSRRWTGAQETQYF. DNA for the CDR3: TGTGCCAGCAGCCGTCGTTGGACAGGGGCTCAAGAGACCCAGTACTTC.

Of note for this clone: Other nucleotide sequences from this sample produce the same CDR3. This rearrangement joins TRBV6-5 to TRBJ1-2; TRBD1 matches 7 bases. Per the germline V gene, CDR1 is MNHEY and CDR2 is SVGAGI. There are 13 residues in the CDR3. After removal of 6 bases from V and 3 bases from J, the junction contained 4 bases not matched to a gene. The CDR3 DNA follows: TGTGCCAGCAGGACAGGGCTAGACTATGGCTACACCTTC. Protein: CASRTGLDYGYTF.

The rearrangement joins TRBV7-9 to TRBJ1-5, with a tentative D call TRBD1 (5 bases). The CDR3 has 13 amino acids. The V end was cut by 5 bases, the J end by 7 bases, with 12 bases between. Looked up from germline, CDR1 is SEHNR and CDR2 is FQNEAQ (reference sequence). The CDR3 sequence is CASSPRVGQPQHF. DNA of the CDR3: TGTGCCAGCAGCCCCAGGGTCGGGCAGCCCCAGCATTTT. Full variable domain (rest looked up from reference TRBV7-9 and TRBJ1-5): DTGVSQNPRHKITKRGQNVTFRCDPISEHNRLYWYRQTLGQGPEFLTYFQNEAQLEKSRLLSDRFSAERPKGSFSTLEIQRTEQGDSAMYLCASSPRVGQPQHFGDGTRLSIL.

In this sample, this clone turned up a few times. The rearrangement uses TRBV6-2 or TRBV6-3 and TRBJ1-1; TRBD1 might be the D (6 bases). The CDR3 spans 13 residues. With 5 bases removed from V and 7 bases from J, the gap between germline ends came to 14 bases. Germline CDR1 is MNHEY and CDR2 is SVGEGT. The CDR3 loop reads CASSAGVRDEAFF. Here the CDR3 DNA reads TGTGCCAGCAGTGCAGGGGTCCGGGATGAAGCTTTCTTT.

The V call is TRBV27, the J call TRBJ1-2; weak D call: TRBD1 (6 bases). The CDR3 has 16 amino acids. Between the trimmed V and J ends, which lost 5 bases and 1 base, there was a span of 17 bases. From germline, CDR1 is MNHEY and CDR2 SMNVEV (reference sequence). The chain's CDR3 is CASSPPPAGDNYGYTF. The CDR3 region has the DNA TGTGCCAGCAGTCCCCCCCCGGCAGGGGATAACTATGGCTACACCTTC.

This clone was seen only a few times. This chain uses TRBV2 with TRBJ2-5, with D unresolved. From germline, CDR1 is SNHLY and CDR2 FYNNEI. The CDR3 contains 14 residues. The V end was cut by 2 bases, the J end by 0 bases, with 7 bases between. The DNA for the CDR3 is TGTGCCAGCAGTGAAAACAGAAACCAAGAGACCCAGTACTTC. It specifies CASSENRNQETQYF. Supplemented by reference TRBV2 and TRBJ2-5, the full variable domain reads EPEVTQTPSHQVTQMGQEVILRCVPISNHLYFYWYRQILGQKVEFLVSFYNNEISEKSEIFDDQFSVERPDGSNFTLKIRSTKLEDSAMYFCASSENRNQETQYFGPGTRLLVL.